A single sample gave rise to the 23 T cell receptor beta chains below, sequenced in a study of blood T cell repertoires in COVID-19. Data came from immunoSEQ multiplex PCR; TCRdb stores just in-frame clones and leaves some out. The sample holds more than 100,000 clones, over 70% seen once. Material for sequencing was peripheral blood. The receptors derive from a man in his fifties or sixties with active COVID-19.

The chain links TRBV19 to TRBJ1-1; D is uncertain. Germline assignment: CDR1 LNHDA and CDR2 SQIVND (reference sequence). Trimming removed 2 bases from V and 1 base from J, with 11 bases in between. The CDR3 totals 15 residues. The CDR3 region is CASSIFLEGNTEAFF. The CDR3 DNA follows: TGTGCCAGTAGTATATTCCTAGAGGGGAACACTGAAGCTTTCTTT.

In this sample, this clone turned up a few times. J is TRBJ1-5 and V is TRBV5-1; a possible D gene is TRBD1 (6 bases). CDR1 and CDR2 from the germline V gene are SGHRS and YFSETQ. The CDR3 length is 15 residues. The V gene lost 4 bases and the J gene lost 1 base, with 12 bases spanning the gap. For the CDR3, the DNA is TGCGCCAGCAGCCCCGAGGGGGTGAGCAATCAGCCCCAGCATTTT. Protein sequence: CASSPEGVSNQPQHF. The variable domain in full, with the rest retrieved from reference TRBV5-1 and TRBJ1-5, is KAGVTQTPRYLIKTRGQQVTLSCSPISGHRSVSWYQQTPGQGLQFLFEYFSETQRNKGNFPGRFSGRQFSNSRSEMNVSTLELGDSALYLCASSPEGVSNQPQHFGDGTRLSIL.

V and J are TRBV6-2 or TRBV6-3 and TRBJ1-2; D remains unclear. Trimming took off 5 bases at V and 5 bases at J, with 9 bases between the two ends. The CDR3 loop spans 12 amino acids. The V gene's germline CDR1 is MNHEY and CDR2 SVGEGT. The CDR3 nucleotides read TGTGCCAGCAGTACTAATGAATATGGCTACACCTTC. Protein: CASSTNEYGYTF.

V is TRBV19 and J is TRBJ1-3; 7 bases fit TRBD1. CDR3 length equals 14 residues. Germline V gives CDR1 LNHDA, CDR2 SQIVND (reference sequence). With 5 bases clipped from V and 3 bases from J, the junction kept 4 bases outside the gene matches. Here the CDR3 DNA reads TGTGCCAGTAGTCTGGGACAGTTTGGAAACACCATATATTTT. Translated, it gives CASSLGQFGNTIYF.

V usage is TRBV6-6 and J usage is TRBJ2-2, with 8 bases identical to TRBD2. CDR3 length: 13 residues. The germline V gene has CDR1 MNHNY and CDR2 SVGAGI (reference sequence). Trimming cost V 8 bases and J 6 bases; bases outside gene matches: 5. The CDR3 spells CASQRGGAGELFF. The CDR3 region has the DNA TGTGCCAGCCAACGGGGGGGCGCCGGGGAGCTGTTTTTT.

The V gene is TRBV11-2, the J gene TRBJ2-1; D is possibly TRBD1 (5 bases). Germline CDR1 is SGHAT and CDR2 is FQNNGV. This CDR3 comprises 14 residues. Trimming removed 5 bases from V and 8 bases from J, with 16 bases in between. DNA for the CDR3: TGTGCCAGCAGCCGCTCGGGCCGCAGGGATGAGCAGTTCTTC. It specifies CASSRSGRRDEQFF.

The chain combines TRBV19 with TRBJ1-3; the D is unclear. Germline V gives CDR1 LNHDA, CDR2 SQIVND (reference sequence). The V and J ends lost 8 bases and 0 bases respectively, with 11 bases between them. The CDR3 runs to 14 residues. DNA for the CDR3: TGTGCCAGTTACGGGGAATCCTCTGGAAACACCATATATTTT. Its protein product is CASYGESSGNTIYF.

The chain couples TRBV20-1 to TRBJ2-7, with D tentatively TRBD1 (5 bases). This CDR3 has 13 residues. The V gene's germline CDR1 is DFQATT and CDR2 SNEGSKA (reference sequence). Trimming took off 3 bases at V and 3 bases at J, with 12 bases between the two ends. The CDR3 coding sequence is TGCAGTGCTAGTGAGACAGCAAACTACGAGCAGTACTTC. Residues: CSASETANYEQYF.

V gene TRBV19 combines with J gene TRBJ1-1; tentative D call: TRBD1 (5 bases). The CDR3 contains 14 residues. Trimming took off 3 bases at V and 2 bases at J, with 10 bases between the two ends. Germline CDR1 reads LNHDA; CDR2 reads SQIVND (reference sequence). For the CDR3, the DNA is TGTGCCAGTAGTATGAGGAGGGGTAACACTGAAGCTTTCTTT. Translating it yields CASSMRRGNTEAFF.

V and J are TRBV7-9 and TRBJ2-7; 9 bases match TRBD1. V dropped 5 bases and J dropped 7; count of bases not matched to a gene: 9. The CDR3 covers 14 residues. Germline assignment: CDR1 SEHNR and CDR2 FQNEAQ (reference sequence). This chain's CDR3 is CASSTGTGIYEQYF. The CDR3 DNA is TGTGCCAGCAGCACAGGGACAGGGATTTATGAGCAGTACTTC.

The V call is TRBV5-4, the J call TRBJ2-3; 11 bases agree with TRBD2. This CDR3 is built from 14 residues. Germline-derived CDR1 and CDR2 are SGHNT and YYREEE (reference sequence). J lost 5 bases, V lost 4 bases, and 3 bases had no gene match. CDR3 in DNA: TGTGCCAGCAGCGGTAGCGGGGGGGGAGATACGCAGTATTTT. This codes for CASSGSGGGDTQYF.

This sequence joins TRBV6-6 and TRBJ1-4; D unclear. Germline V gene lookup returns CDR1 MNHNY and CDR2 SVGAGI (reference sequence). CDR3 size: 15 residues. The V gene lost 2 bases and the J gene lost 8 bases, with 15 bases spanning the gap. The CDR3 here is CASSYDGLGGEKLFF. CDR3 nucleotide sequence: TGTGCCAGCAGTTACGACGGGTTGGGAGGGGAAAAACTGTTTTTT.

CDR3 DNA sequence: TGTGCCAGCAGGCCCTTGGGTGGCGGCACTGAAGCTTTCTTT. Amino acid sequence: CASRPLGGGTEAFF. This chain links TRBV3-1 (or the pseudogene TRBV3-2) with TRBJ1-1; D not certain. V lost 6 bases to trimming and J lost 4 bases, with 15 bases between them. CDR1 is LGHDT, CDR2 YNNKEL, per germline (reference sequence). CDR3 length: 14 residues.

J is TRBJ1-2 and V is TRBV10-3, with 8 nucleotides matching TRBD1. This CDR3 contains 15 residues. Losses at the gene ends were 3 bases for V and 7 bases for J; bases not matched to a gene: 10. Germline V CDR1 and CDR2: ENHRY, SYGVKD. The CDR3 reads CAISEDRGALGGYTF. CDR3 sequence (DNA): TGTGCCATCAGTGAAGACAGGGGAGCTCTTGGTGGCTACACCTTC.

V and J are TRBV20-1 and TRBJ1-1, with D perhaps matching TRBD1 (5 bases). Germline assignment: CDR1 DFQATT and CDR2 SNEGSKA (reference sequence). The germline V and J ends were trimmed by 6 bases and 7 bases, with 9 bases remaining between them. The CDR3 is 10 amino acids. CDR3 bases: TGCAGTGCCGCGGACATTGAAGCTTTCTTT. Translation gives CSAADIEAFF.

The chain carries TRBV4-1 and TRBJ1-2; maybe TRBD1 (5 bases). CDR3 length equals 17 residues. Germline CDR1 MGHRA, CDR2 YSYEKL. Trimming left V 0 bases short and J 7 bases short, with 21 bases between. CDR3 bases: TGCGCCAGCAGCCAAGATACGGCAGGGTTTTTAAGAGGTGGCTACACCTTC. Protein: CASSQDTAGFLRGGYTF.

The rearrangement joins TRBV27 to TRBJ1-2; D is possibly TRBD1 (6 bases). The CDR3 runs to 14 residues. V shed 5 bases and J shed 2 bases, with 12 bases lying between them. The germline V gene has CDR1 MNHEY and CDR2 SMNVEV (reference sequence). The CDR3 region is CASSPLGGNYGYTF. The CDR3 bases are TGTGCCAGCAGTCCCCTTGGGGGCAACTATGGCTACACCTTC.

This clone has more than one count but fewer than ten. The CDR3 is CASSSSTGELFF. CDR3 DNA: TGTGCCAGCTCATCGAGTACCGGGGAGCTGTTTTTT. The chain joins TRBV18 to TRBJ2-2; D ambiguous. The V and J ends lost 5 bases and 5 bases respectively, with 6 bases between them. CDR1 KGHSH and CDR2 LQKENI come from the germline V gene. This CDR3 spans 12 amino acids.

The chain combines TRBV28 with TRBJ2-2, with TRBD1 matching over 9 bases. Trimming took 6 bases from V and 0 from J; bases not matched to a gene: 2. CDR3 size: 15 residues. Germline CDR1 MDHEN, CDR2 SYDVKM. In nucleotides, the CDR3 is TGTGCCAGCAGGGGGACAGGGACGAACACCGGGGAGCTGTTTTTT. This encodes CASRGTGTNTGELFF.

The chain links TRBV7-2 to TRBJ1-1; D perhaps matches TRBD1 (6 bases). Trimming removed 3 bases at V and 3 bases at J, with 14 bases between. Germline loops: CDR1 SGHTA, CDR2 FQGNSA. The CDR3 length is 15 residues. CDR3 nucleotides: TGTGCCAGCAGCTTTACCCCACAGGGTCACACTGAAGCTTTCTTT. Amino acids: CASSFTPQGHTEAFF.

CDR3 nucleotide sequence: TGCGCCAGCAGCCTCCAGACTAGCGGGAACTACGAGCAGTACTTC. This translates into CASSLQTSGNYEQYF. This chain joins TRBV4-3 and TRBJ2-7; TRBD2 aligns across 11 bases. V gave up 4 bases and J gave up 3 bases; unmatched junction bases: 5. The CDR3 loop spans 15 amino acids. Germline lookup yields CDR1 LGHNA and CDR2 YSLEER.

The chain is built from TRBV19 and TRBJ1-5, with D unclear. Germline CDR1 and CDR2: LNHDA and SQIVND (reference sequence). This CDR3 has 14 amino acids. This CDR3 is CGSSWENSNQPQHF. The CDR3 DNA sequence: TGTGGCTCCAGCTGGGAGAACAGCAATCAGCCCCAGCATTTT.

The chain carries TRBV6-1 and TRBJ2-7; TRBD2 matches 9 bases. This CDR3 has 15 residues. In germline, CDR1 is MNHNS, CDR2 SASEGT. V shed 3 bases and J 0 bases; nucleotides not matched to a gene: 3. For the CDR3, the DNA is TGTGCCAGCAGTGACGCGGGGGGGTCCTCCTACGAGCAGTACTTC. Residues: CASSDAGGSSYEQYF.